This T cell receptor beta chain was sequenced for a study of cytomegalovirus exposure and HLA in healthy donors. Study-level results: Cytomegalovirus association was listed for around 170 TCR beta chains. Both high specificity and high sensitivity reportedly marked the classifier's diagnosis of cytomegalovirus status. Based on reports, TCR beta sequences accurately predicted HLA-A and HLA-B alleles for most subjects.

In its sample, this clone was seen once. What it binds is unknown. The PCR had 60 Vbeta and 13 Jbeta primers. Generated by immunoSEQ multiplex PCR, the TCRdb table keeps only in-frame clones and is missing some. This table has about 82,000 clones, around 10% appearing once. V was cut by 3 bases and J by 3 bases, with 12 bases left in between. This CDR3 is built from 16 residues. Per the germline V gene, CDR1 is SGHDN and CDR2 is FVKESK. The chain uses TRBV14 and TRBJ1-6; maybe TRBD1 (5 bases). Sequencing was carried out using PBMCs. This clonotype was sampled from a man aged 55 to 70 in good health and CMV-seropositive. CDR3 residues: CASSQRDSIYNSPLHF. The CDR3 bases are TGTGCCAGCAGCCAGCGAGACAGTATCTATAATTCACCCCTCCACTTT.